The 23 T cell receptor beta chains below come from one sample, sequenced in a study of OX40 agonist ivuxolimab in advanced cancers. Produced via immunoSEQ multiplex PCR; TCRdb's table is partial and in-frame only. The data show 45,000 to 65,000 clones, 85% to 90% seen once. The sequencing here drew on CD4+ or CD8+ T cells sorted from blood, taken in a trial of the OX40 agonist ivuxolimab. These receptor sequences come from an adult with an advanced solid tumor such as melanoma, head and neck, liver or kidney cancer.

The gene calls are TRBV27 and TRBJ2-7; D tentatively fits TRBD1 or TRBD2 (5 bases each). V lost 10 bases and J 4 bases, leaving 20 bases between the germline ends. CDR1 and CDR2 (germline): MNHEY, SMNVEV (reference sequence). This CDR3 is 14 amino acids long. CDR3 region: CATQPGAVSYEQYF. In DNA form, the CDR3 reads TGTGCCACCCAACCCGGGGCCGTATCTTACGAGCAGTACTTC.

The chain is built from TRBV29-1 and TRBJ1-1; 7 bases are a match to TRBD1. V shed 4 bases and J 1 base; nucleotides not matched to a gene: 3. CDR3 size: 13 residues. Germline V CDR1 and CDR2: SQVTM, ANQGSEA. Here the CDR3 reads CSVGQGGNTEAFF. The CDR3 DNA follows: TGCAGCGTTGGACAGGGTGGGAACACTGAAGCTTTCTTT.

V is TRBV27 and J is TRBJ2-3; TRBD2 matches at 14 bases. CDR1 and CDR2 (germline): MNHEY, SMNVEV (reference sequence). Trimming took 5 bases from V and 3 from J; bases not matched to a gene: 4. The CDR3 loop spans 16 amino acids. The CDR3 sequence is CASSTGLAGVTDTQYF. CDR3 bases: TGTGCCAGCAGTACGGGACTAGCGGGAGTAACAGATACGCAGTATTTT.

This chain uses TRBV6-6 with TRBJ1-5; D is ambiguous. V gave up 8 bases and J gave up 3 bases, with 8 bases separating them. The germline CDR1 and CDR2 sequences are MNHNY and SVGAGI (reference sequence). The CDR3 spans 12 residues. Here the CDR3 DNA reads TGTGCCAGCGGGCCTGTCAATCAGCCCCAGCATTTT. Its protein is CASGPVNQPQHF.

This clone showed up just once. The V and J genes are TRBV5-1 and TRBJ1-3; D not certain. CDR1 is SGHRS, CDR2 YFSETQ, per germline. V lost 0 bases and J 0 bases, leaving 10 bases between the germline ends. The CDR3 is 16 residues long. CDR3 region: CASSLGPLGSGNTIYF. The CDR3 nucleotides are TGCGCCAGCAGCTTGGGCCCGTTGGGCTCTGGAAACACCATATATTTT.

The CDR3 DNA is TGTGCCAGCAGCCGCGGTCAAGAGACCCAGTACTTC. It yields the protein CASSRGQETQYF. The gene calls are TRBV7-8 and TRBJ2-5; D gene uncertain. Germline lookup yields CDR1 SGHVS and CDR2 FQNEAQ. CDR3 size: 12 residues. The germline V and J ends were trimmed by 5 bases and 2 bases, with 6 bases remaining between them.

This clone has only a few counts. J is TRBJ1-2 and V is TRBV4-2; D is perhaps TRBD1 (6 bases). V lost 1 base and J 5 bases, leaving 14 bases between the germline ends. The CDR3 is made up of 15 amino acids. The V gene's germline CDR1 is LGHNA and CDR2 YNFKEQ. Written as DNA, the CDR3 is TGTGCCAGCAGCCAAGGTGGGGGCGTCGTTTATGGCTACACCTTC. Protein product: CASSQGGGVVYGYTF.

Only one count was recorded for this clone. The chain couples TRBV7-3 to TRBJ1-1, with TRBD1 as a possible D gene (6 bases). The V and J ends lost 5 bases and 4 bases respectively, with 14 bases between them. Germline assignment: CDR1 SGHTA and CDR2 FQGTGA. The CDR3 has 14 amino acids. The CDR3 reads CASSAGDGRTEAFF. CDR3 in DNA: TGTGCCAGCAGCGCAGGGGATGGTCGCACTGAAGCTTTCTTT.

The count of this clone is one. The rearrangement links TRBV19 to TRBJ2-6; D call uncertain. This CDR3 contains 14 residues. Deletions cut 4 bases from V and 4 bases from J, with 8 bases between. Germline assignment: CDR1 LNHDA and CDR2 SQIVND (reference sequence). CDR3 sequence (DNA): TGTGCCAGTAGTACTAGGGCCGGGGCCAACGTCCTGACTTTC. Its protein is CASSTRAGANVLTF. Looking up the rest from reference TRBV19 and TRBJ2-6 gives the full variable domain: DGGITQSPKYLFRKEGQNVTLSCEQNLNHDAMYWYRQDPGQGLRLIYYSQIVNDFQKGDIAEGYSVSREKKESFPLTVTSAQKNPTAFYLCASSTRAGANVLTFGAGSRLTVL.

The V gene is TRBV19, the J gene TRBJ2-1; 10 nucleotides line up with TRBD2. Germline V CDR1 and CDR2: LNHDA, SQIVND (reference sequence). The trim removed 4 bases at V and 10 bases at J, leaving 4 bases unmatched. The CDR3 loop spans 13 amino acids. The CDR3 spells CASSRTSGREQFF. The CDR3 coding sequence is TGTGCCAGTAGTAGGACTAGCGGCCGAGAGCAGTTCTTC. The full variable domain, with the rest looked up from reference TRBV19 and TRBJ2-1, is DGGITQSPKYLFRKEGQNVTLSCEQNLNHDAMYWYRQDPGQGLRLIYYSQIVNDFQKGDIAEGYSVSREKKESFPLTVTSAQKNPTAFYLCASSRTSGREQFFGPGTRLTVL.

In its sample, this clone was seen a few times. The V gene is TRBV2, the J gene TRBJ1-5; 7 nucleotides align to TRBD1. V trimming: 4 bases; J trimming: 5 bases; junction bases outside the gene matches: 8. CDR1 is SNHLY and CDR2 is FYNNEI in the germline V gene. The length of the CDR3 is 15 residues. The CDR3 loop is CASSGPGGGDQPQHF. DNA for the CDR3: TGTGCCAGCAGTGGCCCAGGGGGTGGCGATCAGCCCCAGCATTTT.

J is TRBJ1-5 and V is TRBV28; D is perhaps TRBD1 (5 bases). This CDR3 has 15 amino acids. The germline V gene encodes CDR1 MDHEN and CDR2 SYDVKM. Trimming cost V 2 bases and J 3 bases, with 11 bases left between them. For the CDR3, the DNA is TGTGCCAGCAGTTTAGGCGGGACGGACAATCAGCCCCAGCATTTT. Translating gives CASSLGGTDNQPQHF.

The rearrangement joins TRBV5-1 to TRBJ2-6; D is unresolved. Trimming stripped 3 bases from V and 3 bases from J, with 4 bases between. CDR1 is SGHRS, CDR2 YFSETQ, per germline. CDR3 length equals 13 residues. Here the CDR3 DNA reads TGCGCCAGCAGCTCGGGTGGGGCCAACGTCCTGACTTTC. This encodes CASSSGGANVLTF.

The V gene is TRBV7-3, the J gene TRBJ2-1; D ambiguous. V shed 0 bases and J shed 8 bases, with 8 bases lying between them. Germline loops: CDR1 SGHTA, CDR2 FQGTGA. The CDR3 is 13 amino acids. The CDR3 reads CASSLTGWDEQFF. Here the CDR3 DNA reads TGTGCCAGCAGCTTAACCGGGTGGGATGAGCAGTTCTTC.

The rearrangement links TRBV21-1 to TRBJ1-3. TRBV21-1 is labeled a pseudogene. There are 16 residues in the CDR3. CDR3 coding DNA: TGTGCCAGCAGCAAATGCGAGGGCGCTTCGGGAAACACCATATATTTT. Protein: CASSKCEGASGNTIYF.

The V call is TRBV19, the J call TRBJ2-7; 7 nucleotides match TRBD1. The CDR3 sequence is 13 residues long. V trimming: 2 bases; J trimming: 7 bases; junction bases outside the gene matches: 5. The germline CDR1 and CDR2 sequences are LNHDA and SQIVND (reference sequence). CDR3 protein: CASSILDRREQYF. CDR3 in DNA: TGTGCCAGTAGTATATTGGACAGGAGGGAGCAGTACTTC.

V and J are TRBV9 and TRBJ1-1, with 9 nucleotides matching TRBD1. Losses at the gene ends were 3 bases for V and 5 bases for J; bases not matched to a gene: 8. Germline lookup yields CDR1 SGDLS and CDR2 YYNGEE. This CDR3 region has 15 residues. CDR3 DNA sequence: TGTGCCAGCAGCGAGACGGACAGGGGAGGTACTGAAGCTTTCTTT. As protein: CASSETDRGGTEAFF. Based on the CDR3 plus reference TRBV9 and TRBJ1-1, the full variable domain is DSGVTQTPKHLITATGQRVTLRCSPRSGDLSVYWYQQSLDQGLQFLIQYYNGEERAKGNILERFSAQQFPDLHSELNLSSLELGDSALYFCASSETDRGGTEAFFGQGTRLTVV.

The CDR3 bases are TGTGCCAGCAGTGTATCCGGGACAGGGGGCTCACCCCTCCACTTT. As protein: CASSVSGTGGSPLHF. The chain has TRBV25-1 and TRBJ1-6; the match to TRBD1 covers 12 bases. There are 15 residues in the CDR3. V was clipped by 4 bases and J by 10 bases; unmatched bases: 5. CDR1 is MGHDK and CDR2 is SYGVNS in the germline V gene.

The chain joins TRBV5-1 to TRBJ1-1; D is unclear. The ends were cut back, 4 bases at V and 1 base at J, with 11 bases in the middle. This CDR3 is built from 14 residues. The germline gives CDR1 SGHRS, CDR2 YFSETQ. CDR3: CASSQRTANTEAFF. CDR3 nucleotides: TGCGCCAGCAGCCAACGGACGGCGAACACTGAAGCTTTCTTT.

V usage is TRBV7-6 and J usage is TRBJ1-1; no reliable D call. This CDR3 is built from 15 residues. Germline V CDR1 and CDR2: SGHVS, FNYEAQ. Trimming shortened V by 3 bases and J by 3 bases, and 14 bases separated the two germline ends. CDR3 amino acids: CASSLLEVRDTEAFF. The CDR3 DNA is TGTGCCAGCAGCTTGCTCGAAGTTAGGGACACTGAAGCTTTCTTT.

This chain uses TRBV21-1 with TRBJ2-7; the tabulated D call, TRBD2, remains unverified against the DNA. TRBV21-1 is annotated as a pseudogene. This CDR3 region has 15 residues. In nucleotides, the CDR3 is TGTGCCAGCAGCAAAGCCCCACTAGCGGCCTACGAGCAGTACTTC. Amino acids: CASSKAPLAAYEQYF.

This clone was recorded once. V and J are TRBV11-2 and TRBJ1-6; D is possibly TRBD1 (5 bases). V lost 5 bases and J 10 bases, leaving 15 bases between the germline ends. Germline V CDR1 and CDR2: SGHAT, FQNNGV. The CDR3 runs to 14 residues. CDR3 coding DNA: TGTGCCAGCAGCCCACGGACAAATACCTCACCCCTCCACTTT. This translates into CASSPRTNTSPLHF.

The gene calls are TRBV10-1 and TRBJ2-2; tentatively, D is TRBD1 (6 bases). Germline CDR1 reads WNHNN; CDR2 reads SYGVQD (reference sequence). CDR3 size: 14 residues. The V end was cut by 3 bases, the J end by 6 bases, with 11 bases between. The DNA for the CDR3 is TGCGCCAGCAGTGATGTAGAGGGGGCCGGGGAGCTGTTTTTT. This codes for CASSDVEGAGELFF.